This T cell receptor beta chain came from a study of blood T cells in healthy people across ages. Next came a second PCR, run for about 7 to 12 cycles, which used a sample-barcoded 5' primer along with a J-beta primer mix. From the 5' RACE reads, TCRdb called clonotypes with MiXCR, one entry per CDR3 protein. The profile shows about 1.5 million distinct CDR3 sequences, 42% of them singletons. From germline, CDR1 is KGHSH and CDR2 LQKENI. This CDR3 spans 15 amino acids. V dropped 2 bases and J dropped 4 bases, with 14 bases sitting between them. Material for sequencing was blood. This TCR came from a woman in her late teens or twenties in good health. V and J are TRBV18 and TRBJ1-1; no clear D. The CDR3 region is CASSPDGVYGTEAFF. CDR3 nucleotide sequence: TGTGCCAGCTCACCAGACGGGGTTTACGGCACTGAAGCTTTCTTT.